Following are 3 T cell receptor beta chains from one sample sequenced in a study of blood T cell repertoires in COVID-19. Profiled with immunoSEQ multiplex PCR; TCRdb holds only in-frame clones, not every one. In the table there are 40,000 to 60,000 clones, roughly 86% of which are singletons. Sequencing was performed on peripheral blood. These receptors originate from a man between 40 and 49 years old with active COVID-19.

The V call is TRBV1, the J call TRBJ2-1; the table's D call TRBD2 went unverified against the DNA. TRBV1 is deemed a pseudogene. This CDR3 has 16 amino acids. The CDR3 is CTSSQSLEKNYNEQFF. Here the CDR3 DNA reads TGCACCAGCAGCCAATCACTAGAGAAGAACTACAATGAGCAGTTCTTC.

This clone turned up a few times. This rearrangement joins TRBV21-1 to TRBJ1-5; the DNA was not used to check the table's D call, TRBD1. TRBV21-1 is a pseudogene segment. This CDR3 region has 15 residues. In DNA form, the CDR3 reads TGTGCCAGCAGCCCCCGGACAGGGTACGATCAGCCCCAGCATTTT. Translated, it gives CASSPRTGYDQPQHF.

This clone came up once. The rearrangement uses TRBV6-4 and TRBJ2-1; maybe TRBD1 (5 bases). The germline V gene has CDR1 MRHNA and CDR2 SNTAGT. V gave up 0 bases and J gave up 4 bases, with 10 bases separating them. The CDR3 extends over 15 amino acids. CDR3 region: CASSDSYKGYNEQFF. CDR3 DNA sequence: TGTGCCAGCAGTGACTCTTATAAGGGGTACAATGAGCAGTTCTTC.